Given below is one T cell receptor (beta chain) in context. This CDR3 has 14 amino acids. Per the germline V gene, CDR1 is DFQATT and CDR2 is SNEGSKA (reference sequence). V shed 0 bases and J 5 bases; nucleotides not matched to a gene: 5. The use of a sample-barcoded 5' primer and a J-beta primer mix characterized a second PCR of roughly 6 to 12 cycles. MiXCR was run by TCRdb on the 5' RACE reads, yielding one entry per CDR3 protein. This table holds about 1.6 million distinct CDR3 sequences, about 35% found once. The source of the sample is a study of blood T cells in healthy people across ages. Sequences were obtained from blood. The source of this sequence is a young woman in good health. The genes are TRBV20-1 and TRBJ2-7; TRBD2 agrees at 9 bases. CDR3 protein: CSARDASGRNEQYF. The CDR3 coding sequence is TGCAGTGCTAGAGATGCCAGCGGGAGGAACGAGCAGTACTTC.